Listed here are 32 T cell receptor beta chains from one sample, sequenced in a study of blood T cell repertoires in COVID-19. The assay was immunoSEQ multiplex PCR, and TCRdb's table has in-frame clones only and misses some. The sample lists 55,000 to 70,000 clones; around 76% were seen once. The sequenced material came from peripheral blood. The receptors stem from a human donor in a cohort sampled during active COVID-19.

The gene calls are TRBV5-3 and TRBJ2-7, with 10 bases aligning to TRBD1. TRBV5-3 has ORF status, its function being uncertain. The CDR3 contains 14 residues. V trimming: 5 bases; J trimming: 3 bases; junction bases outside the gene matches: 5. This chain's CDR3 is CARRDRGGYYEQYF. The CDR3 coding sequence is TGTGCCAGAAGGGACAGGGGGGGATACTACGAGCAGTACTTC.

V gene TRBV30 combines with J gene TRBJ1-2; weak D call: TRBD1 (6 bases). Germline V gene sequence: CDR1 GTSNPN, CDR2 SVGIG (reference sequence). The CDR3 totals 17 residues. Trimming pared 0 bases from V and 0 bases from J, leaving 17 bases between. The CDR3 DNA reads as TGTGCCTGGAGTGTGAGGACAGTGCTCGATACTAACTATGGCTACACCTTC. Translation gives CAWSVRTVLDTNYGYTF.

J is TRBJ2-5 and V is TRBV7-9; 8 bases line up with TRBD2. V trimming: 5 bases; J trimming: 4 bases; junction bases outside the gene matches: 15. The CDR3 is made up of 17 amino acids. Germline assignment: CDR1 SEHNR and CDR2 FQNEAQ (reference sequence). In DNA form, the CDR3 reads TGTGCCAGCAGCGATAAATTGACACGGGAGGGTCGAGAGACCCAGTACTTC. This sequence encodes CASSDKLTREGRETQYF. Together with reference TRBV7-9 and TRBJ2-5, the CDR3 gives the full variable domain: DTGVSQNPRHKITKRGQNVTFRCDPISEHNRLYWYRQTLGQGPEFLTYFQNEAQLEKSRLLSDRFSAERPKGSFSTLEIQRTEQGDSAMYLCASSDKLTREGRETQYFGPGTRLLVL.

This clone was recorded a few times. J is TRBJ1-3 and V is TRBV6-5; D is possibly TRBD1 (5 bases). The germline gives CDR1 MNHEY, CDR2 SVGAGI. With 4 bases removed from V and 3 bases from J, the gap between germline ends came to 16 bases. CDR3 length equals 16 residues. CDR3 loop: CASSLGGGDFGNTIYF. CDR3 bases: TGTGCCAGCAGTTTAGGTGGAGGGGACTTTGGAAACACCATATATTTT.

The chain is built from TRBV7-9 and TRBJ2-2, with 7 bases that match TRBD2. Germline lookup yields CDR1 SEHNR and CDR2 FQNEAQ (reference sequence). The CDR3 is made up of 19 amino acids. V shed 5 bases and J 3 bases; nucleotides not matched to a gene: 18. The CDR3 region has the DNA TGTGCCAGCAGCACCCGGAGAAGGGGCGGGGGTTACGACACCGGGGAGCTGTTTTTT. It yields the protein CASSTRRRGGGYDTGELFF.

This chain joins TRBV27 and TRBJ1-1; 7 bases fit TRBD1. CDR1 is MNHEY and CDR2 is SMNVEV in the germline V gene (reference sequence). V shed 4 bases, J shed 6 bases, and the junction held 8 bases outside the gene matches. The CDR3 is 14 residues long. The CDR3 reads CASSSTGLVSEAFF. CDR3 bases: TGTGCCAGCAGTTCGACAGGGCTGGTTTCTGAAGCTTTCTTT.

The chain combines TRBV7-2 with TRBJ2-7; no reliable D call. Trimming shortened V by 7 bases and J by 3 bases, and 13 bases separated the two germline ends. The CDR3 is 13 residues long. From germline, CDR1 is SGHTA and CDR2 FQGNSA. CDR3: CASTQLVNYEQYF. The CDR3 DNA follows: TGTGCCAGCACCCAATTAGTTAACTACGAGCAGTACTTC.

The chain links TRBV5-6 to TRBJ1-4; 12 positions agree with TRBD1. From germline, CDR1 is SGHDT and CDR2 YYEEEE. The CDR3 covers 16 residues. The junction had 6 bases not matched to a gene; V was cut back by 2 bases and J by 7 bases. CDR3 DNA: TGTGCCAGCAGCTTCGGGACAGGGGGCGTTATTGAAAAACTGTTTTTT. Translation gives CASSFGTGGVIEKLFF.

This clone was counted between two and nine times. The chain is built from TRBV30 and TRBJ1-2; possibly TRBD1 for D (6 bases). Germline assignment: CDR1 GTSNPN and CDR2 SVGIG (reference sequence). This CDR3 spans 16 amino acids. Trimming removed 2 bases from V and 4 bases from J, with 20 bases in between. The CDR3 loop reads CAWSPFTGYGVYGYTF. In DNA, the CDR3 is TGTGCCTGGAGTCCCTTTACAGGGTACGGTGTCTATGGCTACACCTTC.

The chain employs TRBV23-1 and TRBJ2-7; maybe TRBD2 (6 bases). TRBV23-1 is flagged as an ORF with uncertain function. Trimming left V 0 bases short and J 1 base short, with 16 bases between. This CDR3 is built from 17 residues. The CDR3 sequence: CASSQSILGGASYEQYF. CDR3 sequence (DNA): TGCGCCAGCAGTCAATCTATATTAGGAGGGGCTTCCTACGAGCAGTACTTC.

This clone was picked up one time. The CDR3 protein is CASSGLGISGNTIYF. In DNA, the CDR3 is TGTGCCAGCAGCGGACTCGGGATCTCTGGAAACACCATATATTTT. This chain connects TRBV9 to TRBJ1-3, with no clear D. CDR1 is SGDLS and CDR2 is YYNGEE in the germline V gene. CDR3 length: 15 amino acids. The germline V and J ends were trimmed by 3 bases and 0 bases, with 10 bases remaining between them.

The chain has TRBV5-4 and TRBJ2-1, with 11 bases matching TRBD2. In germline, CDR1 is SGHNT, CDR2 YYREEE (reference sequence). The CDR3 sequence is 17 residues long. V shed 5 bases and J 3 bases; nucleotides not matched to a gene: 10. Here the CDR3 DNA reads TGTGCCAGCAGGGACGGGACTAGCGGTTCTCTCTACAATGAGCAGTTCTTC. Its translation: CASRDGTSGSLYNEQFF. Full variable domain (remainder filled in from reference TRBV5-4 and TRBJ2-1): ETGVTQSPTHLIKTRGQQVTLRCSSQSGHNTVSWYQQALGQGPQFIFQYYREEENGRGNFPPRFSGLQFPNYSSELNVNALELDDSALYLCASRDGTSGSLYNEQFFGPGTRLTVL.

By share of the sample, this clone is medium-sized. The rearrangement links TRBV6-5 to TRBJ1-1; possibly TRBD1 for D (5 bases). Trimming took off 4 bases at V and 0 bases at J, with 12 bases between the two ends. This CDR3 has 15 residues. Germline lookup yields CDR1 MNHEY and CDR2 SVGAGI. This CDR3 reads CASSLAGFLNTEAFF. CDR3 coding DNA: TGTGCCAGCAGTTTAGCAGGGTTTCTGAACACTGAAGCTTTCTTT.

The chain joins TRBV7-8 to TRBJ1-5, with no clear D. Deletions cut 1 base from V and 0 bases from J, with 10 bases between. The germline CDR1 and CDR2 sequences are SGHVS and FQNEAQ. There are 16 residues in the CDR3. CDR3 amino acids: CASSLDTPLSNQPQHF. The CDR3 nucleotides read TGTGCCAGCAGCTTAGATACACCTCTTAGCAATCAGCCCCAGCATTTT.

V is TRBV29-1 and J is TRBJ1-1, with D unclear. The CDR3 has 10 residues. V lost 4 bases to trimming and J lost 7 bases, with 7 bases between them. Germline loops: CDR1 SQVTM, CDR2 ANQGSEA. CDR3 sequence reads: CSVVQYEAFF. For the CDR3, the DNA is TGCAGCGTTGTCCAGTATGAAGCTTTCTTT.

The J gene is TRBJ1-2, the V gene TRBV9, with D possibly being TRBD1 (6 bases). CDR1 is SGDLS and CDR2 is YYNGEE in the germline V gene. The CDR3 totals 15 residues. V dropped 0 bases and J dropped 3 bases, with 12 bases sitting between them. The CDR3 DNA sequence: TGTGCCAGCAGCGTAGAGGGGGACGGCTACTATGGCTACACCTTC. It encodes CASSVEGDGYYGYTF.

This clone came up a few times. The chain joins TRBV6-2 or TRBV6-3 to TRBJ1-5, with TRBD1 matching over 7 bases. Trimming cost V 6 bases and J 4 bases; bases outside gene matches: 3. In germline, CDR1 is MNHEY, CDR2 SVGEGT. This CDR3 comprises 13 residues. CDR3 region: CASSTGANQPQHF. CDR3 DNA sequence: TGTGCCAGCAGCACAGGGGCAAATCAGCCCCAGCATTTT.

This rearrangement joins TRBV4-1 to TRBJ1-4; D possibly corresponds to TRBD1 (5 bases). This CDR3 comprises 13 residues. Deletions cut 5 bases from V and 5 bases from J, with 9 bases between. Germline CDR1 MGHRA, CDR2 YSYEKL. The CDR3 loop is CASSSQENEKLFF. CDR3 bases: TGCGCCAGCAGCTCACAGGAGAATGAAAAACTGTTTTTT.

This rearrangement joins TRBV11-2 to TRBJ2-7, with TRBD2 matching 7 bases. Germline V CDR1 and CDR2: SGHAT, FQNNGV. This CDR3 has 15 amino acids. Unmatched junction bases numbered 9, after V lost 4 bases and J lost 3 bases. CDR3 DNA sequence: TGTGCCAGCAGCTCAGTGGGAGGGAGAGACTACGAGCAGTACTTC. Its translation is CASSSVGGRDYEQYF.

The CDR3 nucleotides are TGTGCCAGCTCACCGGACAGGGGGCAATCGTCTGCTGAAGCTTTCTTT. Protein product: CASSPDRGQSSAEAFF. V is TRBV18 and J is TRBJ1-1; TRBD1 matches 11 bases. Germline V gene lookup returns CDR1 KGHSH and CDR2 LQKENI. The CDR3 sequence is 16 residues long. The trim removed 3 bases at V and 6 bases at J, leaving 9 bases unmatched.

The rearrangement uses TRBV5-5 and TRBJ2-7, with 8 bases matching TRBD1. The CDR3 totals 14 residues. After removal of 3 bases from V and 0 bases from J, the junction contained 2 bases not matched to a gene. Germline CDR1 is SGHKS and CDR2 is YYEKEE (reference sequence). The CDR3 DNA reads as TGTGCCAGCAGCTCGGACAGGGCCTCCTACGAGCAGTACTTC. As protein: CASSSDRASYEQYF.

This chain uses TRBV18 with TRBJ1-6; 7 positions agree with TRBD1. From germline, CDR1 is KGHSH and CDR2 LQKENI. The CDR3 covers 15 residues. V shed 4 bases, J shed 2 bases, and the junction held 2 bases outside the gene matches. CDR3 in amino acids: CASSQGATYNSPLHF. The CDR3 DNA reads as TGTGCCAGCTCACAGGGGGCCACCTATAATTCACCCCTCCACTTT.

The gene calls are TRBV15 and TRBJ2-7; TRBD2 matches 12 bases. Germline-derived CDR1 and CDR2 are LNHNV and YYDKDF (reference sequence). This CDR3 has 17 amino acids. After removal of 0 bases from V and 5 bases from J, the junction contained 8 bases not matched to a gene. As DNA, the CDR3 is TGTGCCACCAGCAGAGATCTAGCGGGAGGGCCGTTAGACGAGCAGTACTTC. It codes for CATSRDLAGGPLDEQYF.

The gene calls are TRBV10-1 and TRBJ1-1, with D possibly matching TRBD1 (5 bases). Germline V gives CDR1 WNHNN, CDR2 SYGVQD (reference sequence). The ends were cut back, 3 bases at V and 4 bases at J, with 12 bases in the middle. The CDR3 is 14 residues long. The DNA for the CDR3 is TGCGCCAGCAGTGAATATCAGGGCGGCACTGAAGCTTTCTTT. Amino acids: CASSEYQGGTEAFF.

The CDR3 here is CASSSVGDKTYEQYF. CDR3 DNA sequence: TGTGCCAGCAGTTCCGTAGGCGACAAGACCTACGAGCAGTACTTC. The chain carries TRBV27 and TRBJ2-7; D is undetermined. Per the germline V gene, CDR1 is MNHEY and CDR2 is SMNVEV (reference sequence). This CDR3 has 15 residues. V was cut by 4 bases and J by 2 bases, with 15 bases left in between.

The chain is built from TRBV29-1 and TRBJ1-2, with D possibly TRBD1 on 6 matching bases. Per the germline V gene, CDR1 is SQVTM and CDR2 is ANQGSEA. The germline V and J ends were trimmed by 5 bases and 7 bases, with 14 bases remaining between them. The CDR3 runs 12 residues. DNA of the CDR3: TGCAGCGTTTCGGACAGAGTGTTTGGCTACACCTTC. It specifies CSVSDRVFGYTF. The full variable domain, rest sourced from reference TRBV29-1 and TRBJ1-2, is SAVISQKPSRDICQRGTSLTIQCQVDSQVTMMFWYRQQPGQSLTLIATANQGSEATYESGFVIDKFPISRPNLTFSTLTVSNMSPEDSSIYLCSVSDRVFGYTFGSGTRLTVV.

This clone appeared a few times. The chain uses TRBV30 and TRBJ1-6, with TRBD1 as a possible D gene (6 bases). Trimming pared 0 bases from V and 10 bases from J, leaving 13 bases between. Per the germline V gene, CDR1 is GTSNPN and CDR2 is SVGIG (reference sequence). The CDR3 spans 14 residues. The CDR3 sequence: CAWSVEGGRSPLHF. CDR3 in DNA: TGTGCCTGGAGTGTGGAGGGGGGGAGGTCACCCCTCCACTTT.

The CDR3 is CASWPGGSYEQYF. CDR3 DNA sequence: TGTGCCAGCTGGCCAGGGGGTTCCTACGAGCAGTACTTC. V is TRBV2 and J is TRBJ2-7; 7 positions agree with TRBD1. The CDR3 sequence is 13 residues long. V was clipped by 8 bases and J by 1 base; unmatched bases: 5. Germline CDR1 is SNHLY and CDR2 is FYNNEI.

This clone was seen once. V gene TRBV23-1 combines with J gene TRBJ2-7, with 8 positions matching TRBD1. TRBV23-1 is an ORF, with its function uncertain. This CDR3 has 15 residues. V lost 3 bases to trimming and J lost 7 bases; unmatched junction nucleotides: 11. The CDR3 loop is CASSHLRDRPEEQYF. In nucleotides, the CDR3 is TGCGCCAGCAGTCATTTGAGGGACAGGCCCGAGGAGCAGTACTTC.

This clone has just a few counts. This chain uses TRBV11-2 with TRBJ2-7, with 13 positions matching TRBD2. The CDR3 is 14 amino acids. J gave up 0 bases and V 11 bases, and 4 bases lay outside the gene matches. Germline V lookup: CDR1 SGHAT, CDR2 FQNNGV. The CDR3 is CASRLAGGSYEQYF. The DNA of the CDR3 is TGTGCCTCTCGACTAGCGGGAGGCTCCTACGAGCAGTACTTC.

The chain has TRBV7-8 and TRBJ2-7; 7 bases map to TRBD2. The germline CDR1 and CDR2 sequences are SGHVS and FQNEAQ. The V and J ends lost 3 bases and 2 bases, in that order; junction bases with no gene match: 4. The CDR3 sequence is 14 residues long. This CDR3 reads CASSLGGGAYEQYF. In DNA, the CDR3 is TGTGCCAGCAGCTTGGGGGGGGGTGCCTACGAGCAGTACTTC.

This clone turned up a few times. The V and J genes are TRBV7-9 and TRBJ1-1; TRBD1 might be the D (5 bases). V lost 2 bases to trimming and J lost 1 base, with 14 bases between them. CDR1 is SEHNR and CDR2 is FQNEAQ in the germline V gene (reference sequence). This CDR3 region has 16 residues. The CDR3 DNA reads TGTGCCAGCAGCTTAACAGACAGTTGGTCGAACACTGAAGCTTTCTTT. It yields the protein CASSLTDSWSNTEAFF.